This entry lists 27 T cell receptor beta chains sequenced from one sample in a study of cytomegalovirus exposure and HLA in healthy donors. The PCR was carried out with 60 Vbeta primers and 13 Jbeta primers. Profiling relied on immunoSEQ multiplex PCR, and the TCRdb table lists in-frame clones only, not all of them. The table shows about 110,000 clones, with roughly 72% occurring only once. The sample comprised PBMCs. These receptors came from a man in his thirties or forties in good health and CMV-seronegative.

The gene calls are TRBV7-9 and TRBJ2-1; TRBD2 might be the D (7 bases). V lost 2 bases and J 8 bases, leaving 16 bases between the germline ends. CDR1 SEHNR and CDR2 FQNEAQ come from the germline V gene (reference sequence). This CDR3 contains 15 residues. This chain's CDR3 is CASSLKRGGLYEQFF. CDR3 DNA: TGTGCCAGCAGCTTAAAAAGGGGGGGGCTTTATGAGCAGTTCTTC.

This rearrangement joins TRBV6-5 to TRBJ1-3, with 7 bases lining up with TRBD1. Germline V gives CDR1 MNHEY, CDR2 SVGAGI. The CDR3 covers 15 residues. V shed 5 bases and J 0 bases; nucleotides not matched to a gene: 4. The CDR3 spells CASSPGTVSGNTIYF. DNA for the CDR3: TGTGCCAGCAGTCCCGGGACAGTCTCTGGAAACACCATATATTTT.

The chain is built from TRBV5-1 and TRBJ2-6; D gene uncertain. The V end was cut by 0 bases, the J end by 0 bases, with 7 bases between. The CDR3 is made up of 16 amino acids. The germline V gene encodes CDR1 SGHRS and CDR2 YFSETQ. The CDR3 here is CASSLGSVSGANVLTF. In DNA form, the CDR3 reads TGCGCCAGCAGCTTGGGATCGGTCTCTGGGGCCAACGTCCTGACTTTC.

The gene calls are TRBV7-2 and TRBJ1-1; no clear D gene. The CDR3 sequence is 17 residues long. Trimming cost V 2 bases and J 2 bases, with 18 bases left between them. Germline V gives CDR1 SGHTA, CDR2 FQGNSA. The CDR3 DNA reads as TGTGCCAGCAGCTTAACCACCTATTCCTTACTCAACACTGAAGCTTTCTTT. Encoded protein: CASSLTTYSLLNTEAFF.

CDR3 DNA sequence: TGTGCCAGTAGCACATTTCCCCCGTCGGGGTTCAGCAATCAGCCCCAGCATTTT. It translates to CASSTFPPSGFSNQPQHF. J is TRBJ1-5 and V is TRBV19; D gene ambiguous. With 6 bases removed from V and 1 base from J, the gap between germline ends came to 22 bases. Germline CDR1 LNHDA, CDR2 SQIVND (reference sequence). The CDR3 consists of 18 residues.

The chain combines TRBV19 with TRBJ2-4; D is unresolved. Trimming took 9 bases from V and 5 from J, leaving 14 bases between them. The CDR3 contains 13 residues. The germline V gene encodes CDR1 LNHDA and CDR2 SQIVND (reference sequence). CDR3 DNA: TGTGCCAGCAATAAAAACAGAGAAAACATTCAGTACTTC. Translation: CASNKNRENIQYF.

This clone was detected once. The V gene is TRBV6-5, the J gene TRBJ2-3, with 8 positions matching TRBD1. Germline V gene sequence: CDR1 MNHEY, CDR2 SVGAGI. This CDR3 is built from 16 residues. J gave up 2 bases and V 0 bases, and 4 bases lay outside the gene matches. The CDR3 DNA follows: TGTGCCAGCAGTTACTCGAGACAGGGGCACACAGATACGCAGTATTTT. This gives the protein CASSYSRQGHTDTQYF.

The V gene is TRBV7-6, the J gene TRBJ2-7, with 7 positions matching TRBD1. V gave up 5 bases and J gave up 6 bases; unmatched junction bases: 10. The CDR3 contains 14 residues. Germline loops: CDR1 SGHVS, CDR2 FNYEAQ. The CDR3 region is CASSRGRGYGEQYF. DNA of the CDR3: TGTGCCAGCAGCAGGGGCAGGGGGTATGGCGAGCAGTACTTC. The full variable domain, its missing parts supplied by reference TRBV7-6 and TRBJ2-7, is GAGVSQSPRYKVTKRGQDVALRCDPISGHVSLYWYRQALGQGPEFLTYFNYEAQQDKSGLPNDRFSAERPEGSISTLTIQRTEQRDSAMYRCASSRGRGYGEQYFGPGTRLTVT.

V and J are TRBV29-1 and TRBJ2-7, with D possibly TRBD1 on 5 matching bases. Trimming stripped 2 bases from V and 3 bases from J, with 8 bases between. The germline V gene encodes CDR1 SQVTM and CDR2 ANQGSEA. The CDR3 runs 12 residues. CDR3 sequence (DNA): TGCAGCGTTGAACTCGACAGCTACGAGCAGTACTTC. Translated: CSVELDSYEQYF.

The chain couples TRBV30 to TRBJ1-4, with a tentative D call TRBD1 (6 bases). The V and J ends lost 3 bases and 8 bases respectively, with 13 bases between them. Looked up from germline, CDR1 is GTSNPN and CDR2 is SVGIG (reference sequence). CDR3 length: 13 amino acids. The DNA of the CDR3 is TGTGCCTGGAGCGTCGGGACACAAGAAAAACTGTTTTTT. This encodes CAWSVGTQEKLFF. The full variable domain, with the rest looked up from reference TRBV30 and TRBJ1-4, is SQTIHQWPATLVQPVGSPLSLECTVEGTSNPNLYWYRQAAGRGLQLLFYSVGIGQISSEVPQNLSASRPQDRQFILSSKKLLLSDSGFYLCAWSVGTQEKLFFGSGTQLSVL.

In regard to this clone: This may be a read error: a much more frequent sequence differs by one nucleotide. CDR3 region: CASSLGSNQPQHF. The CDR3 bases are TGTGCCAGCAGCCTCGGTAGCAATCAGCCCCAGCATTTT. The chain carries TRBV6-5 and TRBJ1-5; D uncertain. CDR3 length: 13 residues. The V end was cut by 6 bases, the J end by 0 bases, with 6 bases between. Germline CDR1 MNHEY, CDR2 SVGAGI.

V gene TRBV5-4 combines with J gene TRBJ1-2; the D is unclear. Germline values: CDR1 SGHNT, CDR2 YYREEE (reference sequence). The CDR3 runs to 14 residues. With 0 bases removed from V and 3 bases from J, the gap between germline ends came to 9 bases. This CDR3 is CASSLDARDYGYTF. CDR3 in DNA: TGTGCCAGCAGCTTGGACGCGAGAGACTATGGCTACACCTTC.

The chain joins TRBV30 to TRBJ1-1; unclear D gene. Trimming took off 5 bases at V and 10 bases at J, with 14 bases between the two ends. This CDR3 spans 11 amino acids. CDR1 is GTSNPN and CDR2 is SVGIG in the germline V gene (reference sequence). This chain's CDR3 is CAWGRHDTAFF. The CDR3 coding sequence is TGTGCCTGGGGGAGACACGACACAGCTTTCTTT.

This clone was seen only a few times. This chain uses TRBV29-1 with TRBJ2-7; D might be TRBD1 (6 bases). The germline V and J ends were trimmed by 1 base and 2 bases, with 12 bases remaining between them. CDR3 length: 14 amino acids. Germline V gene sequence: CDR1 SQVTM, CDR2 ANQGSEA. CDR3 in DNA: TGCAGCGTTGAAGTCAGAACAGGGACCTACGAGCAGTACTTC. Its protein product is CSVEVRTGTYEQYF.

The J gene is TRBJ1-2, the V gene TRBV2; TRBD1 is a possible D gene (6 bases). Per the germline V gene, CDR1 is SNHLY and CDR2 is FYNNEI. This CDR3 comprises 14 residues. With 8 bases removed from V and 1 base from J, the gap between germline ends came to 14 bases. The CDR3: CASRHREGNYGYTF. Written as DNA, the CDR3 is TGTGCCAGCCGACACAGGGAGGGTAACTATGGCTACACCTTC.

The chain employs TRBV28 and TRBJ2-7, with 7 bases aligning to TRBD1. V shed 5 bases and J 4 bases; nucleotides not matched to a gene: 5. The germline V gene encodes CDR1 MDHEN and CDR2 SYDVKM. The CDR3 extends over 13 amino acids. CDR3 in amino acids: CASSPDRPYEQYF. CDR3 nucleotide sequence: TGTGCCAGCAGTCCGGACAGGCCATACGAGCAGTACTTC. Full variable domain (rest looked up from reference TRBV28 and TRBJ2-7): DVKVTQSSRYLVKRTGEKVFLECVQDMDHENMFWYRQDPGLGLRLIYFSYDVKMKEKGDIPEGYSVSREKKERFSLILESASTNQTSMYLCASSPDRPYEQYFGPGTRLTVT.

The chain joins TRBV11-3 to TRBJ2-3, with 9 bases lining up with TRBD2. V was pared by 5 bases and J by 0 bases, with 3 bases of the junction left unmatched. The CDR3 contains 15 residues. Per the germline V gene, CDR1 is SGHNT and CDR2 is YENEEA. The CDR3 sequence is CASSGREGSTDTQYF. The CDR3, as DNA: TGTGCCAGCAGCGGGCGGGAGGGGAGCACAGATACGCAGTATTTT.

The CDR3 DNA sequence: TGCGCCAGCAGCCAAGAAGGACAGGGAGGGACAGATACGCAGTATTTT. Amino acid sequence: CASSQEGQGGTDTQYF. The V and J genes are TRBV4-1 and TRBJ2-3; tentatively, D is TRBD1 (8 bases). This CDR3 spans 16 amino acids. The V end was cut by 0 bases, the J end by 3 bases, with 13 bases between. CDR1 is MGHRA, CDR2 YSYEKL, per germline.

This chain uses TRBV11-2 with TRBJ2-3; D is unresolved. CDR3 length: 12 amino acids. In germline, CDR1 is SGHAT, CDR2 FQNNGV. Trimming pared 0 bases from V and 12 bases from J, leaving 10 bases between. The CDR3 is CASSLDLTDQYF. CDR3 in DNA: TGTGCCAGCAGCTTAGATCTGACTGATCAGTATTTT.

The rearrangement links TRBV28 to TRBJ2-2, with D maybe TRBD1 (5 bases). Germline V lookup: CDR1 MDHEN, CDR2 SYDVKM. V dropped 2 bases and J dropped 3 bases, with 13 bases sitting between them. The CDR3 contains 16 residues. The CDR3 nucleotides read TGTGCCAGCAGTTTAGCGCCGACAGCCGACACCGGGGAGCTGTTTTTT. Amino acid sequence: CASSLAPTADTGELFF.

This clone turned up a few times. This sequence joins TRBV7-9 and TRBJ2-1; 14 nucleotides agree with TRBD2. V trimming: 5 bases; J trimming: 2 bases; junction bases outside the gene matches: 8. CDR1 SEHNR and CDR2 FQNEAQ come from the germline V gene (reference sequence). There are 18 residues in the CDR3. The CDR3 loop is CASSLKRLAGGPYNEQFF. DNA of the CDR3: TGTGCCAGCAGCCTCAAGCGACTAGCGGGAGGGCCCTACAATGAGCAGTTCTTC. Looking up the rest from reference TRBV7-9 and TRBJ2-1 gives the full variable domain: DTGVSQNPRHKITKRGQNVTFRCDPISEHNRLYWYRQTLGQGPEFLTYFQNEAQLEKSRLLSDRFSAERPKGSFSTLEIQRTEQGDSAMYLCASSLKRLAGGPYNEQFFGPGTRLTVL.

A few counts support this clone. In nucleotides, the CDR3 is TGTGCCAGCAGCTTAGGCCGGGACATTAATCAGCCCCAGCATTTT. It translates to CASSLGRDINQPQHF. The genes are TRBV7-8 and TRBJ1-5; possibly TRBD1 for D (6 bases). Trimming took off 1 base at V and 4 bases at J, with 11 bases between the two ends. This CDR3 is built from 15 residues. From germline, CDR1 is SGHVS and CDR2 FQNEAQ.

In this sample, this clone turned up many times. J is TRBJ1-4 and V is TRBV2; 9 bases align to TRBD1. CDR3 length equals 15 residues. Germline trimming cut 0 bases from V and 5 bases from J; bases unmatched to any gene: 1. Germline assignment: CDR1 SNHLY and CDR2 FYNNEI. The CDR3 DNA sequence: TGTGCCAGCAGTGAAGCGGGGACAGGGAATGAAAAACTGTTTTTT. Protein product: CASSEAGTGNEKLFF. Full variable domain (missing parts from reference TRBV2 and TRBJ1-4): EPEVTQTPSHQVTQMGQEVILRCVPISNHLYFYWYRQILGQKVEFLVSFYNNEISEKSEIFDDQFSVERPDGSNFTLKIRSTKLEDSAMYFCASSEAGTGNEKLFFGSGTQLSVL.

V is TRBV27 and J is TRBJ1-2; D ambiguous. Trimming pared 3 bases from V and 4 bases from J, leaving 21 bases between. Germline V gene data show CDR1 as MNHEY and CDR2 as SMNVEV (reference sequence). The CDR3 has 17 residues. CDR3 coding DNA: TGTGCCAGCAGTTTCGTCAGACAAGGATCCCTTTTCTATGGCTACACCTTC. This sequence encodes CASSFVRQGSLFYGYTF.

This clone turned up a few times. The J gene is TRBJ1-1, the V gene TRBV21-1. TRBV21-1 constitutes a pseudogene. This CDR3 has 15 residues. CDR3 DNA: TGTGCCAGCAGCAAAGGATCAAGAGGGCGCACTGAAGCTTTCTTT. Protein product: CASSKGSRGRTEAFF.

This clone turned up a few times. The chain recombines TRBV6-6 with TRBJ1-1; 8 bases map to TRBD1. From germline, CDR1 is MNHNY and CDR2 SVGAGI (reference sequence). The CDR3 is 11 residues long. The V gene end was trimmed by 6 bases and the J gene end by 8 bases; junction bases not matched to a gene: 2. The CDR3 spells CASSRQGEAFF. Here the CDR3 DNA reads TGTGCCAGCAGCCGACAGGGGGAAGCTTTCTTT.

The chain joins TRBV27 to TRBJ1-4; D is perhaps TRBD1 (6 bases). The ends were cut back, 3 bases at V and 4 bases at J, with 9 bases in the middle. This CDR3 spans 14 amino acids. Germline loops: CDR1 MNHEY, CDR2 SMNVEV (reference sequence). CDR3 protein: CASSLDRLNEKLFF. In DNA form, the CDR3 reads TGTGCCAGCAGTTTGGACAGACTTAATGAAAAACTGTTTTTT.